This entry lists 4 T cell receptor beta chains sequenced from one sample in a study of early T cells in non-severe SARS-CoV-2 infection. One entry per CDR3 protein results from TCRdb running MiXCR on the 5' RACE reads. Among about 39,000 distinct CDR3 sequences listed, approximately 4% were seen once. Sequenced: whole blood. These receptor sequences come from an adult who was a healthcare worker with PCR-confirmed SARS-CoV-2 infection or an uninfected control (not recorded which).

The table lists this clonotype with a few counts. The V gene is TRBV7-9, the J gene TRBJ2-7; maybe TRBD2 (6 bases). In germline, CDR1 is SEHNR, CDR2 FQNEAQ (reference sequence). Trimming took 5 bases from V and 2 from J, leaving 25 bases between them. The CDR3 sequence is 18 residues long. This CDR3 reads CASSEKAGFETTPYEQYF. The CDR3 DNA sequence: TGTGCCAGCAGCGAAAAGGCGGGGTTCGAGACCACCCCCTACGAGCAGTACTTC.

Only a few counts were recorded for this clonotype. The chain carries TRBV4-1 and TRBJ2-1; unclear D gene. V lost 3 bases and J 6 bases, leaving 24 bases between the germline ends. In germline, CDR1 is MGHRA, CDR2 YSYEKL. This CDR3 contains 18 residues. The CDR3 DNA sequence: TGCGCCAGCAGCCACCCACTCGATCGAACATACGGTTTCAATGAGCAGTTCTTC. It specifies CASSHPLDRTYGFNEQFF.

This clonotype was counted ten times or more. A junction end diverges from the germline sequence, so it may reflect a read error. The chain has TRBV20-1 and TRBJ1-5; D is possibly TRBD1 (5 bases). The CDR3 is 13 amino acids. The germline V gene encodes CDR1 DFQATT and CDR2 SNEGSKA (reference sequence). This CDR3 reads CSARGTADEPQHF. In nucleotides, the CDR3 is TGCAGTGCGAGAGGGACGGCCGATGAGCCCCAGCATTTT.

Worth noting for this clonotype: A read error may explain this, as a much larger clone is one base away. The chain links TRBV6-5 to TRBJ2-3, with no clear D. There are 13 residues in the CDR3. The germline V gene encodes CDR1 MNHEY and CDR2 SVGAGI. CDR3 sequence (DNA): TGTGCCAGCAGCCAAACGGGCACAGATATGCAGTATTTT. This encodes CASSQTGTDMQYF.